What follows is one T cell receptor (beta chain) and its context. Its specificity is unknown. The data stem from a study of T cell responses to AZD1222 COVID-19 vaccine. Study-wide results and limits: Of spike-specific TCRs, nearly half reportedly target regions left unmutated in variants. Once two AZD1222 doses were given, Spike-specific TCR breadth and depth went up. Among AZD1222 vaccinees, only five or six were seropositive at baseline.

The germline V gene has CDR1 SQVTM and CDR2 ANQGSEA. This CDR3 region has 14 residues. Trimming at V came to 7 bases and at J to 4 bases, leaving 9 bases not matched to a gene. TCRdb's table, derived via immunoSEQ multiplex PCR, lists solely in-frame clones and lacks some. The sample contains around 99,000 clones, around 90% of which appear only once. The J gene is TRBJ1-3, the V gene TRBV29-1, with TRBD1 matching 8 bases. The sequence was obtained from an adult in good health. The sequenced sample was peripheral blood, obtained on day 0 of AZD1222 vaccination. The CDR3 bases are TGCAGCGCTCATGGGGGGGACAGGGGAAACACCATATATTTT. Protein sequence: CSAHGGDRGNTIYF.